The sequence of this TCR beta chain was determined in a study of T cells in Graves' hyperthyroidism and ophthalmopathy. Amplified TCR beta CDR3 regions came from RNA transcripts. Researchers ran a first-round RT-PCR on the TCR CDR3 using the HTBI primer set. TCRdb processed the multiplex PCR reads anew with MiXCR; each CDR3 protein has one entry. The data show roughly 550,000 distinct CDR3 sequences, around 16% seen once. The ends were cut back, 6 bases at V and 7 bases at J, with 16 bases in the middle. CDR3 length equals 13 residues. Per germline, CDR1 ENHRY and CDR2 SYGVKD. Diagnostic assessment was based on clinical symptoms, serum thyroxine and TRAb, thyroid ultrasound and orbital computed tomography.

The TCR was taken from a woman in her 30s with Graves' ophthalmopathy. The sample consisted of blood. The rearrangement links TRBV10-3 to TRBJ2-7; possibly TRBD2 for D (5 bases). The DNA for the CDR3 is TGTGCCATCAGCCGACTTAAACCGGGGGAGCAGTACTTC. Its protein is CAISRLKPGEQYF.